This T cell receptor (beta chain) was recorded in a study of T cell repertoires in cytomegalovirus infection. Of note for this clonotype: Antigen: not known.

TCRdb reprocessed the reads via MiXCR and lists one record per CDR3 protein. This repertoire shows roughly 90,000 distinct CDR3 sequences, roughly a quarter found once; its top ten account for 50%. The sequences come from CD8+ T cells from cultured PBMCs, collected from culture after CMV antigen stimulation. The receptor was isolated from a human donor in good health (CMV status not recorded). Some clones in this sample may be carry-over from other donors' samples.

The CDR3 DNA reads as TGTGCCAGCAGCTTGTTTGGGATAGATACGCAGTATTTT. Translated, it gives CASSLFGIDTQYF. The V and J genes are TRBV7-2 and TRBJ2-3; D gene uncertain. The CDR3 runs 13 residues. Germline V CDR1 and CDR2: SGHTA, FQGNSA. The V end lost 3 bases, the J end lost 5 bases, and 9 bases lay between the germline ends.